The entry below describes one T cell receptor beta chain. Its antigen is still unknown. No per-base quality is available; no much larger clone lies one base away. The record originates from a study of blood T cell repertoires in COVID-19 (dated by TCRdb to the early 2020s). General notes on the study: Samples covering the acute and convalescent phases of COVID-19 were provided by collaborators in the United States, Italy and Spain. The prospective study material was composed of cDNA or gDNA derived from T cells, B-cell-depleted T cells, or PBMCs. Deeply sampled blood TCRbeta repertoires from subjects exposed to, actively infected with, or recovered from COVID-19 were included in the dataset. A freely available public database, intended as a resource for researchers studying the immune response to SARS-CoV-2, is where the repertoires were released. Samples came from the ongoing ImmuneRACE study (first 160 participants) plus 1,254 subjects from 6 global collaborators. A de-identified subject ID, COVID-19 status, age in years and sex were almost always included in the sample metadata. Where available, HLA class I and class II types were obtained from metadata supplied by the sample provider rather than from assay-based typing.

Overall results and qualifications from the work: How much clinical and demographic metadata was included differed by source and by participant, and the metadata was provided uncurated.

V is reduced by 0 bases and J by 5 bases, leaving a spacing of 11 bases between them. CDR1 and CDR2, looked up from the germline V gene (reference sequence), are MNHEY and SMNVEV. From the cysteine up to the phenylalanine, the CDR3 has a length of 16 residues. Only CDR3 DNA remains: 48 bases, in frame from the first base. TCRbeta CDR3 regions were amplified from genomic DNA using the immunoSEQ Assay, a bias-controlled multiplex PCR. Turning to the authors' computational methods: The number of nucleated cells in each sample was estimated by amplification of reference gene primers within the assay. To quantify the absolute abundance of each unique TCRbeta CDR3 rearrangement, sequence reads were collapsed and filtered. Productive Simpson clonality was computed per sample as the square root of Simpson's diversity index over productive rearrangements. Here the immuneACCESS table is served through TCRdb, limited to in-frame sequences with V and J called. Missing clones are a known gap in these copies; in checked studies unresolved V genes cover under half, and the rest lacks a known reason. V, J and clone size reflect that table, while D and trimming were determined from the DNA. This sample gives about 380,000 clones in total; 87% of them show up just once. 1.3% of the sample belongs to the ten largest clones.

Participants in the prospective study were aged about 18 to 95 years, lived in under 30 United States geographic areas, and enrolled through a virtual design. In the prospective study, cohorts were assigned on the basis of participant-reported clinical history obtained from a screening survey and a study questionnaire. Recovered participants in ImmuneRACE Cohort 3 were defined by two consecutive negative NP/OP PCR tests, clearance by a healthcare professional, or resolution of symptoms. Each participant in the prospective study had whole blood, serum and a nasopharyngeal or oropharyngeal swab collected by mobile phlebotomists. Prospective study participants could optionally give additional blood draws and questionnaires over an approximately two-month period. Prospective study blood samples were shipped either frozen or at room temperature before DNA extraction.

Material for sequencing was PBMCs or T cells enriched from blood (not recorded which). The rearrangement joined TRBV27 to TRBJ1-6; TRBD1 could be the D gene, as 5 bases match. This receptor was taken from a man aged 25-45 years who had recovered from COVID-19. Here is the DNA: TGTGCCAGCAGTTTATCGTTTCTAGGGGATAATTCACCCCTCCACTTT. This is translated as CASSLSFLGDNSPLHF.